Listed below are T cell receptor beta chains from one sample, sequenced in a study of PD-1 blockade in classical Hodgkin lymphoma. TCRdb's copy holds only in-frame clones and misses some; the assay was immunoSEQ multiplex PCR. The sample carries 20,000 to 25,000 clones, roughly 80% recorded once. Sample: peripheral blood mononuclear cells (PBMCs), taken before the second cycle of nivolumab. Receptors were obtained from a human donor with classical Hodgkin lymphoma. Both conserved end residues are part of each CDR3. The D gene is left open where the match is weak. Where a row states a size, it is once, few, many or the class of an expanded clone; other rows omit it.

TGTGCCAGCTGGGCAGGAGCCCACATAGCCGAGCAGTACTTC	CASWAGAHIAEQYF	14	TRBV6-5	TRBJ2-7	NA	NA
TGCGCCAGCAGCCAAACAGGTCTGAATCAGCCCCAGCATTTT	CASSQTGLNQPQHF	14	TRBV5-1	TRBJ1-5	NA	NA
TGTGCCAGCAGACCAATCACAGATACGCAGTATTTT	CASRPITDTQYF	12	TRBV7-2	TRBJ2-3	NA	NA
TGTGCCAGCAGCCAAGGGGCTAGCGGGGGACAAGAGACCCAGTACTTC	CASSQGASGGQETQYF	16	TRBV4-2	TRBJ2-5	NA	TRBD2
TGTGCCAGCAGCTTAGAGGGGTGGGCGGCTTCTGACTACGAGCAGTACTTC	CASSLEGWAASDYEQYF	17	TRBV7-2	TRBJ2-7	once	NA
TGCGCCAGCAGCAATTACAATGAGCAGTTCTTC	CASSNYNEQFF	11	TRBV10-1	TRBJ2-1	NA	NA
TGCGCCAGCAGCCAAGAAGGGGGGGGGACAGGGGCCTCAGATACGCAGTATTTT	CASSQEGGGTGASDTQYF	18	TRBV4-3	TRBJ2-3	NA	TRBD1
TGTGCCATCAGTGAAGTGGGGGGTGGAGAGCAGTACTTC	CAISEVGGGEQYF	13	TRBV10-3	TRBJ2-7	NA	NA
TGCAGTGCTAAGTCGGGGGACACCCAGTACTTC	CSAKSGDTQYF	11	TRBV20-1	TRBJ2-5	NA	NA
TGTGCCAGCAGCTTAAGCCTCTGGTACGAGCAGTACTTC	CASSLSLWYEQYF	13	TRBV7-9	TRBJ2-7	NA	NA
TGTGCCAGCAGTTTCTTCCGGACAGCGGAGCAGTTCTTC	CASSFFRTAEQFF	13	TRBV27	TRBJ2-1	NA	NA
TGTGCCAGCAGCCAAGACGACCAGGGGACCGGGGAGCTGTTTTTT	CASSQDDQGTGELFF	15	TRBV4-2	TRBJ2-2	NA	NA
TGTGCTAGTGGTTCGAGGGGGCGCGTTCAGCCCCAGCATTTT	CASGSRGRVQPQHF	14	TRBV12-5	TRBJ1-5	NA	TRBD1
TGTGCCAGCAGCGTAGGAGGGGCAGTGAGTACAGATACGCAGTATTTT	CASSVGGAVSTDTQYF	16	TRBV9	TRBJ2-3	once	NA
TGCAGCGTTGAGACGGATACTAACTATGGCTACACCTTC	CSVETDTNYGYTF	13	TRBV29-1	TRBJ1-2	few	NA
TGTGCCAGCAAAACGAGGGTCGCCCAGGGCCAAACTAACTATGGCTACACCTTC	CASKTRVAQGQTNYGYTF	18	TRBV27	TRBJ1-2	few	NA
TGTGCCAGCAGTTTGACAGCGGGAGTCTTCTACGAGCAGTACTTC	CASSLTAGVFYEQYF	15	TRBV28	TRBJ2-7	once	TRBD2
TGTGCCACCCAGGGGAACACTGAAGCTTTCTTT	CATQGNTEAFF	11	TRBV5-4	TRBJ1-1	NA	NA
TGTGCCAGCAGCTCCACTAGGGGGTCCTACGAGCAGTACTTC	CASSSTRGSYEQYF	14	TRBV7-9	TRBJ2-7	once	NA
TGTGCCAGCAGTCTTTACAGGGGGGCCTACGAGCAGTACTTC	CASSLYRGAYEQYF	14	TRBV6-5	TRBJ2-7	NA	TRBD1
TGCGCCAGCAGCCAAGGGCGGGACAAATATGGCTACACCTTC	CASSQGRDKYGYTF	14	TRBV4-1	TRBJ1-2	NA	NA
TGTGCCAGCAGCTCTCTTGGACTAGGTAGCTCCTACAATGAGCAGTTCTTC	CASSSLGLGSSYNEQFF	17	TRBV7-9	TRBJ2-1	NA	TRBD2
TGTGCCAGCAGTGATCAAGGTAGAGGGGAGACCCAGTACTTC	CASSDQGRGETQYF	14	TRBV2	TRBJ2-5	NA	NA
TGTGCCAGCAGCTATTGGACAGGGGTTAATGAAAAACTGTTTTTT	CASSYWTGVNEKLFF	15	TRBV5-6	TRBJ1-4	NA	TRBD1
TGTGCCAGCAGCTTAGGACAGGGAACCGGGGAGCTGTTTTTT	CASSLGQGTGELFF	14	TRBV11-3	TRBJ2-2	NA	TRBD1
TGCGCCAGCAGCCCGGGACAGGAGAGAAGAATGAACACTGAAGCTTTCTTT	CASSPGQERRMNTEAFF	17	TRBV4-1	TRBJ1-1	NA	TRBD1
TGTGCCAGCAGCCCGACCCAGAATAGCAATCAGCCCCAGCATTTT	CASSPTQNSNQPQHF	15	TRBV7-9	TRBJ1-5	once	NA
TGTGCCAGCAAGCCGGACGGCCCGGCCGGGGAGCTGTTTTTT	CASKPDGPAGELFF	14	TRBV6-4	TRBJ2-2	NA	NA